This paragraph covers one TCR beta chain sequence. Using immunoSEQ multiplex PCR, the repertoire was profiled, and TCRdb retains in-frame clones only, with some absent. The sample holds about 74,000 clones; 85% to 90% are singletons and the top ten take 3.5% to 5.5%. The time point is: pretreatment peripheral blood. Locally advanced or metastatic urothelial carcinoma affected all patients. This sample is drawn from a study of PD-L1 blockade in urothelial cancer. Study at large: Most patients, about 85% of the roughly 30, were males with bladder-origin cancer. At 6 weeks and at 3 weeks (second dose) after treatment start, blood was analyzed.

The ends were cut back, 6 bases at V and 2 bases at J, with 11 bases in the middle. CDR3 length: 14 residues. Germline lookup yields CDR1 SGHVS and CDR2 FQNEAQ. The sequences come from PBMCs, collected around atezolizumab (anti-PD-L1) treatment. The clonotype was recovered from a man aged 70 or older with urothelial cancer. This sequence joins TRBV7-8 and TRBJ1-5, with D perhaps matching TRBD1 (5 bases). The CDR3 loop is CASRRGRGNQPQHF. In nucleotides, the CDR3 is TGTGCCAGCAGGCGGGGCCGGGGCAATCAGCCCCAGCATTTT.